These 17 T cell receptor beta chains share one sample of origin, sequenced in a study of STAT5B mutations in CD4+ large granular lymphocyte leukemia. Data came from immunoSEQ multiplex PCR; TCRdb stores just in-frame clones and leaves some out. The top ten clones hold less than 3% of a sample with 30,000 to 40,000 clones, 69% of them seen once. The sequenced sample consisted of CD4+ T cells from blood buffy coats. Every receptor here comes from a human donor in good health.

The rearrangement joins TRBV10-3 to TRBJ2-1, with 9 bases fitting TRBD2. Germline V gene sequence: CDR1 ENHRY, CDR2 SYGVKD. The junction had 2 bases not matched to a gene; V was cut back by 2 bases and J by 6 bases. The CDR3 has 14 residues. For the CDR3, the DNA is TGTGCCATCAGTGAGGCGGGGGGGGGCAATGAGCAGTTCTTC. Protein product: CAISEAGGGNEQFF.

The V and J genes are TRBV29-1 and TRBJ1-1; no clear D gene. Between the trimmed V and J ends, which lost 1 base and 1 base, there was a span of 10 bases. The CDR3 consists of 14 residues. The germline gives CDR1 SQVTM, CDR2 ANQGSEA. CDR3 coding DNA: TGCAGCGTTGAAGTGTGGAACAGGAACACTGAAGCTTTCTTT. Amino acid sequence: CSVEVWNRNTEAFF.

The CDR3 nucleotides read TGCAGTGCTAGAGGATCGTGGGAGCAGTACTTC. Translated: CSARGSWEQYF. The chain uses TRBV20-1 and TRBJ2-7; D call uncertain. Germline V CDR1 and CDR2: DFQATT, SNEGSKA (reference sequence). This CDR3 has 11 amino acids. Trimming removed 1 base at V and 7 bases at J, with 8 bases between.

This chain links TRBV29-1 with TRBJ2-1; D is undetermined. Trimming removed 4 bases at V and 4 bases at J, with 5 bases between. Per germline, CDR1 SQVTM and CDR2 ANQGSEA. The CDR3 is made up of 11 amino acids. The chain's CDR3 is CSVARYNEQFF. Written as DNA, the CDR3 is TGCAGCGTTGCGAGGTACAATGAGCAGTTCTTC.

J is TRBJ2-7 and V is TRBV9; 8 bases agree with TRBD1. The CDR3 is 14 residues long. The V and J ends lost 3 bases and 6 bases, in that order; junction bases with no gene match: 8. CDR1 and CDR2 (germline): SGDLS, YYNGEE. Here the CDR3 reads CASSDWHRGSEQYF. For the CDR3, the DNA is TGTGCCAGCAGCGACTGGCACAGGGGGAGCGAGCAGTACTTC.

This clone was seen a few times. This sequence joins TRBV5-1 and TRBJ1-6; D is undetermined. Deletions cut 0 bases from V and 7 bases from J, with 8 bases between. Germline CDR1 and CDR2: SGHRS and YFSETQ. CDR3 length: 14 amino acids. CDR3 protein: CASSLEHLNSPLHF. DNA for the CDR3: TGCGCCAGCAGCTTGGAACATCTGAATTCACCCCTCCACTTT.

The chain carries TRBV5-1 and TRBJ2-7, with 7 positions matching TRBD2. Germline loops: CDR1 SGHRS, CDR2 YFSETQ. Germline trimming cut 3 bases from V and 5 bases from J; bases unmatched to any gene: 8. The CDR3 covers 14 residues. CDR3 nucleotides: TGCGCCAGCAGCTCGTCAGCGGGGTCAAACGAGCAGTACTTC. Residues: CASSSSAGSNEQYF.

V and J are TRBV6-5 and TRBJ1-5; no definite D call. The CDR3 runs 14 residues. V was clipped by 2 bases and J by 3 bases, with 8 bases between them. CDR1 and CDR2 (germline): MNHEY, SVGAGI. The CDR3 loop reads CASSYGGFNQPQHF. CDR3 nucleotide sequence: TGTGCCAGCAGTTACGGAGGATTCAATCAGCCCCAGCATTTT.

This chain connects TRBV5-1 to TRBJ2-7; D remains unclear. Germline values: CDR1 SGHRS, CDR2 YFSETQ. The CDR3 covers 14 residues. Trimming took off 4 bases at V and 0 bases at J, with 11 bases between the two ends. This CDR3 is CASSPVTVSYEQYF. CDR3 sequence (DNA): TGCGCCAGCAGCCCCGTGACTGTCTCCTACGAGCAGTACTTC. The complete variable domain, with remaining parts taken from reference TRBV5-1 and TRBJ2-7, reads KAGVTQTPRYLIKTRGQQVTLSCSPISGHRSVSWYQQTPGQGLQFLFEYFSETQRNKGNFPGRFSGRQFSNSRSEMNVSTLELGDSALYLCASSPVTVSYEQYFGPGTRLTVT.

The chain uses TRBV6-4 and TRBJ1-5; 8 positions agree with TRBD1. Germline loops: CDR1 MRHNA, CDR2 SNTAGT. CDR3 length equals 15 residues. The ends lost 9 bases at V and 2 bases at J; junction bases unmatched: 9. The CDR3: CARLQGELGNQPQHF. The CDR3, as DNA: TGTGCCAGGTTACAGGGGGAATTGGGCAATCAGCCCCAGCATTTT.

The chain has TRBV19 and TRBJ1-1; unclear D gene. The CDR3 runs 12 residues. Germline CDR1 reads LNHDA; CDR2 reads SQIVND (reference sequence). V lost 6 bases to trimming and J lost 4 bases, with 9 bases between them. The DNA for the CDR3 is TGTGCCAGTAGCAGATTCGGCACTGAAGCTTTCTTT. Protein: CASSRFGTEAFF.

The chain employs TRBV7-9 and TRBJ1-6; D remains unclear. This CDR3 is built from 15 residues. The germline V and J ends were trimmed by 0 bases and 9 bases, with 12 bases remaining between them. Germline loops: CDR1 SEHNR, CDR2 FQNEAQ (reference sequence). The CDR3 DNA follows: TGTGCCAGCAGCTTAGCCCCGGGATCCGGTTCACCCCTCCACTTT. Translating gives CASSLAPGSGSPLHF.

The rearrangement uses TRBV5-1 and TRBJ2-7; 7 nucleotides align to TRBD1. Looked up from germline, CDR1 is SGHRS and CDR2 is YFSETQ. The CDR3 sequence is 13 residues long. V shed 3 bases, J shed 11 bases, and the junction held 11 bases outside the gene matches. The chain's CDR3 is CASSSAPGQSEYF. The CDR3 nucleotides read TGCGCCAGCAGCTCCGCCCCGGGACAGTCAGAGTACTTC.

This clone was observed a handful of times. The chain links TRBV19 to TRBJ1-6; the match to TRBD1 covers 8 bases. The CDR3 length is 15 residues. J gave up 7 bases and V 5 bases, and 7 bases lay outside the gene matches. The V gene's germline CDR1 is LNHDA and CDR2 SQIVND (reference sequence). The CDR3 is CASSPGQGRNSPLHF. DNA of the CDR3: TGTGCCAGTAGTCCAGGACAGGGCCGAAATTCACCCCTCCACTTT.

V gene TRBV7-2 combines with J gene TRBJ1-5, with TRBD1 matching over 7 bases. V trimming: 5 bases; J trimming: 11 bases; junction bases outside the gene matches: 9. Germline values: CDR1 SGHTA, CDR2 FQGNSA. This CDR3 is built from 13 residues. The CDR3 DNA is TGTGCCAGCAGCGCCGGACAGGCCCTCGCCCAGCATTTT. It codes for CASSAGQALAQHF.

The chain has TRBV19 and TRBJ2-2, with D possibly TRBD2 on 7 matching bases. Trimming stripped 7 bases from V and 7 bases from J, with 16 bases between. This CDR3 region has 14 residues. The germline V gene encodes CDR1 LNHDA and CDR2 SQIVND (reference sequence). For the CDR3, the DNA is TGTGCCAGTATCCCAAGGGGGAGGGACGGGGAGCTGTTTTTT. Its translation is CASIPRGRDGELFF.

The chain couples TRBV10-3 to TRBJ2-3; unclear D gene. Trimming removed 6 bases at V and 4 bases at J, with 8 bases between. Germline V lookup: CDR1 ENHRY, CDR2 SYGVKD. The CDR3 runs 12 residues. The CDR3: CAIRSSSDTQYF. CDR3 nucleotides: TGTGCCATCAGAAGCAGTTCAGATACGCAGTATTTT.